This TCR beta chain was sequenced during a study of cytomegalovirus exposure and HLA in healthy donors. Study summary: Among the roughly 400 genotyped donors, more than 70% were placed in the Caucasian-associated ancestry cluster.

A note on this clone: Its antigen is unknown.

With 60 Vbeta and 13 Jbeta primers, the PCR was carried out. Libraries were prepared by immunoSEQ multiplex PCR; TCRdb keeps only in-frame clonotypes and omits some of them. The data contain some 130,000 clones, roughly 79% of them singletons. Trimming cost V 3 bases and J 2 bases, with 9 bases left between them. The CDR3 sequence is 14 residues long. Germline values: CDR1 MNHNS, CDR2 SASEGT. Whole-study results and caveats: It is likely that the observed cluster of highly shared sequence variants was a sequencing artifact. Among TCR sequences, most were rare, though some public TCRs appeared in many donors.

This clonotype was obtained from a man aged 25-40 years in good health and CMV-seronegative. Sequenced input: PBMCs. The chain recombines TRBV6-1 with TRBJ2-3, with D perhaps TRBD1 (6 bases). CDR3 in DNA: TGTGCCAGCAGTGAGCCAGGGGACACAGATACGCAGTATTTT. Translated: CASSEPGDTDTQYF.